These T cell receptor beta chains were read from a single sample in a study of metastatic and nonmetastatic thyroid tumors. MiXCR re-clonotyped the PCR reads for TCRdb. The table has about 26,000 clones, roughly 25% seen once. The sequencing input was blood. These receptors originate from a female donor with papillary thyroid cancer or a benign thyroid nodule (not recorded which). Some clones in this sample may be carry-over from other donors' samples. The CDR3 runs from the conserved cysteine through the conserved F or W. D genes are given only for firm matches. Size is omitted from some rows. Given values are once, few, many or a class for expanded clones.

TRBJ2-2 TRBV7-3 NA TRBD2 CAGSTFIAGGDTGELFF TGTGCCGGCAGCACCTTTATAGCGGGAGGGGACACCGGGGAGCTGTTTTTT
TRBJ2-7 TRBV6-2/TRBV6-3 few TRBD2 CASSRTSGRNEQYF TGTGCCAGCAGTCGGACTAGCGGGAGGAACGAGCAGTACTTC
TRBJ2-1 TRBV24-1 NA NA CATSTSVVPNEHFF TGTGCCACCAGTACAAGCGTGGTACCTAATGAGCATTTCTTC
TRBJ1-6 TRBV4-2 many NA CASSQDLAGVPHF TGTGCCAGCAGCCAAGATCTCGCGGGGGTGCCCCACTTT
TRBJ1-2 TRBV6-1 NA NA CASGEGPLYYGYTF TGTGCAAGCGGTGAAGGACCCCTGTACTATGGCTACACCTTC
TRBJ2-5 TRBV20-1 many NA CSASPVGEETQYF TGCAGTGCTAGCCCCGTCGGAGAAGAGACCCAGTACTTC
TRBJ2-7 TRBV6-6 NA NA CASSYSHYEQYF TGTGCCAGCAGTTACTCCCACTACGAGCAGTACTTC
TRBJ2-6 TRBV27 NA NA CASSFLGAVDHSVANVLTF TGTGCCAGCAGTTTCCTGGGGGCGGTAGACCACTCTGTGGCCAACGTCCTGACTTTC
TRBJ1-1 TRBV27 many NA CASSLGRNTEAFF TGTGCCAGCAGTTTAGGGCGGAACACTGAAGCTTTCTTT
TRBJ2-4 TRBV9 many TRBD1 CASSVGTGSTGNIQYF TGTGCCAGCAGCGTAGGGACAGGGTCAACCGGAAACATTCAGTACTTC
TRBJ2-7 TRBV6-2/TRBV6-3 NA TRBD2 CASIAGGGGYYEQYF TGTGCCAGCATCGCGGGGGGGGGCGGGTACTACGAGCAGTACTTC
TRBJ1-2 TRBV27 medium-sized TRBD1 CASSLRTGGGRNYGYTF TGTGCCAGCAGTTTACGGACAGGCGGAGGAAGAAACTATGGCTACACCTTC
TRBJ2-1 TRBV19 few NA CARQRGGGYNEQFF TGTGCCAGACAAAGGGGAGGGGGTTACAATGAGCAGTTCTTC
TRBJ2-5 TRBV5-1 many NA CASSWGGGSGETQYF TGCGCCAGCAGCTGGGGCGGCGGGTCGGGGGAGACCCAGTACTTC
TRBJ1-4 TRBV6-1 NA NA CASRAGASNEKLFF TGTGCCAGCAGAGCAGGGGCCTCTAATGAAAAACTGTTTTTT
TRBJ2-7 TRBV19 NA TRBD2 CASSPLGRESGYEQYF TGTGCCAGTAGTCCTCTCGGGCGGGAGTCTGGGTACGAGCAGTACTTC
TRBJ2-7 TRBV4-1 NA NA CASSQDPRGYEQYF TGCGCCAGCAGCCAAGATCCTAGGGGTTACGAGCAGTACTTC
TRBJ2-4 TRBV18 many NA CASSPPLGRTKNIQYF TGTGCCAGCTCACCACCGCTAGGGAGGACCAAAAACATTCAGTACTTC